These 18 T cell receptor beta chains share one sample of origin, sequenced in a study of CD8+ T cells in alopecia areata. Sequencing used cDNA as its template, made by extracting RNA and reverse transcribing it. The data were produced by immunoSEQ multiplex PCR, yet TCRdb's version contains in-frame clones alone and is incomplete. The data show about 200,000 clones, 45% to 75% seen once. Documented treatment: oral pan-JAK inhibitor, 5-10 mg twice daily. The sample consisted of CD4+ T cells sorted from blood, taken at week 4, from a patient treated with tofacitinib. All receptors derive from a human donor with alopecia areata.

The rearrangement joins TRBV7-2 to TRBJ1-2, with TRBD1 matching over 8 bases. CDR1 SGHTA and CDR2 FQGNSA come from the germline V gene. CDR3 length: 16 residues. The V segment lost 5 bases and the J segment 2 bases; nucleotides outside the gene matches: 10. The CDR3, as DNA: TGTGCCAGCAGCCCACCTGCGACAGGGGTGAACTATGGCTACACCTTC. Translated, it gives CASSPPATGVNYGYTF.

The chain is built from TRBV5-1 and TRBJ1-2; D call uncertain. Germline loops: CDR1 SGHRS, CDR2 YFSETQ. The V end was cut by 0 bases, the J end by 2 bases, with 14 bases between. CDR3 length: 16 amino acids. CDR3 DNA: TGCGCCAGCAGCTTGGACCCATTCGCACGAAACTATGGCTACACCTTC. The encoded protein is CASSLDPFARNYGYTF.

V gene TRBV4-2 combines with J gene TRBJ2-5; D might be TRBD1 or TRBD2, each matching 6 bases. Looked up from germline, CDR1 is LGHNA and CDR2 is YNFKEQ. The CDR3 runs to 16 residues. V lost 0 bases to trimming and J lost 4 bases, with 15 bases between them. CDR3 sequence (DNA): TGTGCCAGCAGCCAAGAGTGGGGGGCGCGCCGAGAGACCCAGTACTTC. It yields the protein CASSQEWGARRETQYF.

The chain is built from TRBV9 and TRBJ1-2; no clear D. The germline V gene encodes CDR1 SGDLS and CDR2 YYNGEE. CDR3 length: 15 residues. V lost 3 bases, J lost 1 base, and 13 bases lay in between. The CDR3 DNA reads as TGTGCCAGCAGCGCAGATTTGGGAGTTAACTATGGCTACACCTTC. Its protein is CASSADLGVNYGYTF.

The V and J genes are TRBV29-1 and TRBJ1-2; 7 bases are shared with TRBD1. The CDR3 spans 12 residues. V trimming: 7 bases; J trimming: 2 bases; junction bases outside the gene matches: 4. The V gene's germline CDR1 is SQVTM and CDR2 ANQGSEA. This CDR3 is CSAQDRNYGYTF. In DNA form, the CDR3 reads TGCAGCGCACAGGACAGGAACTATGGCTACACCTTC.

V and J are TRBV2 and TRBJ2-4, with D possibly matching TRBD2 (5 bases). Germline V gene data show CDR1 as SNHLY and CDR2 as FYNNEI. The CDR3 consists of 14 residues. The V end lost 3 bases, the J end lost 4 bases, and 10 bases lay between the germline ends. CDR3 amino acids: CASSDSRGKNIQYF. The CDR3 coding sequence is TGTGCCAGCAGTGACTCCAGAGGGAAAAACATTCAGTACTTC.

The CDR3 loop reads CASSSGGHLYNEQFF. DNA of the CDR3: TGCGCCAGCAGCTCTGGCGGGCACCTATACAATGAGCAGTTCTTC. The rearrangement uses TRBV5-1 and TRBJ2-1, with D maybe TRBD2 (5 bases). The CDR3 is made up of 15 amino acids. The V end was cut by 3 bases, the J end by 4 bases, with 14 bases between. Germline assignment: CDR1 SGHRS and CDR2 YFSETQ.

The J gene is TRBJ2-7, the V gene TRBV29-1, with D perhaps matching TRBD1 or TRBD2 (7 bases each). CDR3 length: 12 residues. Trimming stripped 6 bases from V and 9 bases from J, with 18 bases between. The germline CDR1 and CDR2 sequences are SQVTM and ANQGSEA. This CDR3 reads CSVLTGREGQYF. CDR3 coding DNA: TGCAGCGTGCTGACAGGGAGGGAAGGGCAGTACTTC.

The V and J genes are TRBV30 and TRBJ1-1, with D unresolved. The germline gives CDR1 GTSNPN, CDR2 SVGIG (reference sequence). The CDR3 has 15 residues. Trimming stripped 0 bases from V and 1 base from J, with 12 bases between. DNA of the CDR3: TGTGCCTGGAGTGTTGGGTGGAGACAGAACACTGAAGCTTTCTTT. It yields the protein CAWSVGWRQNTEAFF.

For the CDR3, the DNA is TGCGCCAGCAGCTTGACCTATAATTCACCCCTCCACTTT. Protein product: CASSLTYNSPLHF. The chain uses TRBV5-1 and TRBJ1-6, with D uncertain. The CDR3 totals 13 residues. Germline values: CDR1 SGHRS, CDR2 YFSETQ. Trimming stripped 1 base from V and 2 bases from J, with 1 base between. The full variable domain, in which reference TRBV5-1 and TRBJ1-6 provide the parts outside the CDR3, is KAGVTQTPRYLIKTRGQQVTLSCSPISGHRSVSWYQQTPGQGLQFLFEYFSETQRNKGNFPGRFSGRQFSNSRSEMNVSTLELGDSALYLCASSLTYNSPLHFGNGTRLTVT.

The chain is built from TRBV28 and TRBJ2-1; D not certain. The CDR3 sequence is 11 residues long. V was clipped by 5 bases and J by 6 bases, with 5 bases between them. Germline V lookup: CDR1 MDHEN, CDR2 SYDVKM. CDR3 sequence reads: CASSTRNEQFF. The CDR3 region has the DNA TGTGCCAGCAGTACCCGCAATGAGCAGTTCTTC.

The chain employs TRBV30 and TRBJ1-5; TRBD1 matches 7 bases. In germline, CDR1 is GTSNPN, CDR2 SVGIG (reference sequence). This CDR3 spans 18 amino acids. Trimming at V came to 2 bases and at J to 0 bases, leaving 13 bases not matched to a gene. Here the CDR3 reads CAWSPSRDRYYSNQPQHF. The DNA of the CDR3 is TGTGCCTGGAGTCCATCCCGGGACAGATATTATAGCAATCAGCCCCAGCATTTT. The full variable domain, its missing parts supplied by reference TRBV30 and TRBJ1-5, is SQTIHQWPATLVQPVGSPLSLECTVEGTSNPNLYWYRQAAGRGLQLLFYSVGIGQISSEVPQNLSASRPQDRQFILSSKKLLLSDSGFYLCAWSPSRDRYYSNQPQHFGDGTRLSIL.

The gene calls are TRBV9 and TRBJ1-2; D is undetermined. The CDR3 sequence is 15 residues long. V shed 0 bases and J shed 2 bases, with 11 bases lying between them. Germline V gives CDR1 SGDLS, CDR2 YYNGEE. The CDR3 protein is CASSVDHGRNYGYTF. The CDR3 DNA sequence: TGTGCCAGCAGCGTAGATCATGGGCGGAACTATGGCTACACCTTC.

The rearrangement uses TRBV23-1 and TRBJ1-4; D is ambiguous. TRBV23-1 is reported as an ORF; its role is uncertain. This CDR3 comprises 12 residues. Trimming cost V 8 bases and J 6 bases, with 10 bases left between them. CDR3 amino acids: CASGPADEKLFF. The CDR3 nucleotides are TGCGCCAGCGGTCCTGCAGATGAAAAACTGTTTTTT.

The chain recombines TRBV4-1 with TRBJ1-5; 7 bases line up with TRBD1. CDR1 MGHRA and CDR2 YSYEKL come from the germline V gene. CDR3 length: 14 amino acids. V gave up 5 bases and J gave up 4 bases; unmatched junction bases: 5. The CDR3 spells CASSSLTGNQPQHF. In DNA, the CDR3 is TGCGCCAGCAGCTCGCTGACAGGGAATCAGCCCCAGCATTTT.

The DNA for the CDR3 is TGTGCCAGCCGGGACATTCGGTACGAGCAGTACTTC. Its translation: CASRDIRYEQYF. This chain uses TRBV27 with TRBJ2-7; a weak D match, TRBD1 (6 bases). The germline V and J ends were trimmed by 8 bases and 4 bases, with 12 bases remaining between them. This CDR3 comprises 12 residues. CDR1 and CDR2 from the germline V gene are MNHEY and SMNVEV (reference sequence).

This chain joins TRBV6-5 and TRBJ1-4, with a possible D match to TRBD1 (5 bases). The CDR3 covers 14 residues. V shed 5 bases and J shed 0 bases, with 7 bases lying between them. Germline V lookup: CDR1 MNHEY, CDR2 SVGAGI. CDR3 sequence reads: CASSRQPTNEKLFF. The CDR3 DNA is TGTGCCAGCAGTCGACAGCCAACTAATGAAAAACTGTTTTTT.

This clone was found a few times. The chain has TRBV10-3 and TRBJ2-5, with 8 positions matching TRBD1. Germline-derived CDR1 and CDR2 are ENHRY and SYGVKD. J was trimmed by 5 bases and V by 10 bases; bases with no gene match: 9. The CDR3 loop spans 13 amino acids. Here the CDR3 reads CATSGGAGETQYF. CDR3 nucleotide sequence: TGTGCCACCTCAGGGGGCGCGGGGGAGACCCAGTACTTC.